Below, 12 T cell receptor beta chains from the same sample are listed, as sequenced in a study of shared clonotypes between healthy human individuals. Repertoires were generated with immunoSEQ multiplex PCR, while TCRdb's copy carries only in-frame clones and drops some. In the table there are around 980,000 clones, around 78% of which are singletons. The sample was memory CD4+ T cells from PBMCs. Subset of the sample: CD45RA-negative fraction. These receptors all come from a man between 18 and 29 years old in good health. Some clones in this sample may be carry-over from other donors' samples.

About this clone itself: A much larger clone sits a single nucleotide away, making a read error possible. Other DNA sequences in this sample translate to the same CDR3. The chain couples TRBV6-6 to TRBJ2-7, with D tentatively TRBD1 (7 bases). Germline V gene lookup returns CDR1 MNHNY and CDR2 SVGAGI (reference sequence). V gave up 5 bases and J gave up 3 bases, with 8 bases separating them. The CDR3 is made up of 12 amino acids. CDR3 amino acids: CASSQGGYEQYF. As DNA, the CDR3 is TGTGCCAGCAGTCAGGGGGGCTACGAGCAGTACTTC.

This rearrangement joins TRBV30 to TRBJ2-7; the D is unclear. CDR1 is GTSNPN and CDR2 is SVGIG in the germline V gene (reference sequence). CDR3 length: 15 residues. With 2 bases removed from V and 5 bases from J, the gap between germline ends came to 19 bases. The chain's CDR3 is CAWSLGVQSGHEQYF. As DNA, the CDR3 is TGTGCCTGGAGTCTAGGAGTCCAATCAGGTCACGAGCAGTACTTC.

This clone was counted a few times. The chain joins TRBV18 to TRBJ2-1, with TRBD2 matching over 11 bases. Germline V gene lookup returns CDR1 KGHSH and CDR2 LQKENI. The CDR3 loop spans 16 amino acids. Trimming took 6 bases from V and 4 from J; bases not matched to a gene: 8. The CDR3 DNA reads as TGTGCCAGCTCTCCAGGGACTAGCGGAAATTACAATGAGCAGTTCTTC. This translates into CASSPGTSGNYNEQFF.

The chain recombines TRBV28 with TRBJ1-5; 10 nucleotides align to TRBD1. V shed 9 bases and J 0 bases; nucleotides not matched to a gene: 5. Germline CDR1 reads MDHEN; CDR2 reads SYDVKM. The CDR3 extends over 15 amino acids. The CDR3 sequence is CASVGQGNSNQPQHF. CDR3 DNA sequence: TGTGCCAGTGTGGGACAGGGGAATAGCAATCAGCCCCAGCATTTT.

The V call is TRBV19, the J call TRBJ2-7; D may be TRBD1 or TRBD2 (5 bases each). The CDR3 extends over 13 amino acids. The ends were cut back, 4 bases at V and 4 bases at J, with 11 bases in the middle. Germline loops: CDR1 LNHDA, CDR2 SQIVND (reference sequence). The CDR3 coding sequence is TGTGCCAGTAGTAGGGGGACCCCATACGAGCAGTACTTC. Translation gives CASSRGTPYEQYF.

J is TRBJ2-7 and V is TRBV6-5; 13 bases are a match to TRBD2. Germline loops: CDR1 MNHEY, CDR2 SVGAGI. V shed 8 bases and J 2 bases; nucleotides not matched to a gene: 0. This CDR3 is 13 amino acids long. For the CDR3, the DNA is TGTGCCAGCGGGACTAGCGGGACCTACGAGCAGTACTTC. Translation gives CASGTSGTYEQYF.

A remark on this clone: This may come from a read error, since a much larger clone is one base off. The chain has TRBV7-2 and TRBJ2-3, with 11 bases lining up with TRBD2. The germline gives CDR1 SGHTA, CDR2 FQGNSA. CDR3 size: 15 residues. With V trimmed by 2 bases and J by 4 bases, 2 bases remained unmatched. As DNA, the CDR3 is TGTGCCAGCAGCTTACTAGCGGGAGGTGCAGATACGCAGTATTTT. Its translation is CASSLLAGGADTQYF. Full variable domain (remainder filled in from reference TRBV7-2 and TRBJ2-3): GAGVSQSPSNKVTEKGKDVELRCDPISGHTALYWYRQSLGQGLEFLIYFQGNSAPDKSGLPSDRFSAERTGGSVSTLTIQRTQQEDSAVYLCASSLLAGGADTQYFGPGTRLTVL.

This clone was detected a few times. V usage is TRBV5-4 and J usage is TRBJ2-1; TRBD2 matches 7 bases. J lost 9 bases, V lost 4 bases, and 4 bases had no gene match. The CDR3 length is 12 residues. The germline V gene encodes CDR1 SGHNT and CDR2 YYREEE (reference sequence). CDR3: CASSRGGGEQFF. For the CDR3, the DNA is TGTGCCAGCAGCCGCGGGGGTGGTGAGCAGTTCTTC. Full variable domain (missing parts from reference TRBV5-4 and TRBJ2-1): ETGVTQSPTHLIKTRGQQVTLRCSSQSGHNTVSWYQQALGQGPQFIFQYYREEENGRGNFPPRFSGLQFPNYSSELNVNALELDDSALYLCASSRGGGEQFFGPGTRLTVL.

This sequence joins TRBV2 and TRBJ2-5, with 9 bases fitting TRBD2. The J call is doubtful: the DNA matches TRBJ2-7 better. Germline assignment: CDR1 SNHLY and CDR2 FYNNEI. The CDR3 contains 15 residues. The CDR3, as DNA: TGTGCCAGCATCCCTCGGCGGGAGGGGACTTACGAGCAGTACTTC. It is translated as CASIPRREGTYEQYF.

A few counts support this clone. The chain uses TRBV5-4 and TRBJ2-2; no reliable D call. The V end was cut by 0 bases, the J end by 6 bases, with 9 bases between. Looked up from germline, CDR1 is SGHNT and CDR2 is YYREEE (reference sequence). This CDR3 spans 14 amino acids. This chain's CDR3 is CASSLEATAGELFF. CDR3 coding DNA: TGTGCCAGCAGCTTGGAGGCGACCGCCGGGGAGCTGTTTTTT. Full variable domain (remainder filled in from reference TRBV5-4 and TRBJ2-2): ETGVTQSPTHLIKTRGQQVTLRCSSQSGHNTVSWYQQALGQGPQFIFQYYREEENGRGNFPPRFSGLQFPNYSSELNVNALELDDSALYLCASSLEATAGELFFGEGSRLTVL.

The chain links TRBV14 to TRBJ1-1; weak D call: TRBD1 (6 bases). V dropped 0 bases and J dropped 4 bases, with 12 bases sitting between them. Germline CDR1 is SGHDN and CDR2 is FVKESK. CDR3 length: 15 residues. The CDR3 spells CASSQDLGGATEAFF. In nucleotides, the CDR3 is TGTGCCAGCAGCCAAGATCTCGGGGGGGCCACTGAAGCTTTCTTT.

The CDR3 loop reads CASSLGRLSGGANVLTF. As DNA, the CDR3 is TGTGCCAGCAGCTTAGGGAGGCTTTCGGGCGGGGCCAACGTCCTGACTTTC. The rearrangement joins TRBV7-3 to TRBJ2-6; TRBD2 might be the D (6 bases). The CDR3 sequence is 17 residues long. V shed 2 bases and J shed 4 bases, with 15 bases lying between them. The germline V gene has CDR1 SGHTA and CDR2 FQGTGA.